A single sample is the source of the 20 T cell receptor beta chains below, sequenced in a study of regulatory T cells in long-lasting Graves disease. Indicated time point: newly diagnosed GD, antithyroid drugs for less than 3 months. PBMC-extracted RNA yielded the TCR library. Construction of the TCR beta libraries employed iRepertoire HTBI primers in conjunction with Arm-PCR of CDR3 regions. One entry per CDR3 protein results from TCRdb running MiXCR on the multiplex PCR reads. The data show hundreds of thousands of distinct CDR3 sequences, with about 14% seen just once and 10% held by the top ten. The data were also submitted as part of a second study, on T cells in Graves' hyperthyroidism and ophthalmopathy.

The sequences come from peripheral blood mononuclear cells (PBMCs), collected at new diagnosis, from a patient treated with antithyroid drugs. These receptors came from a man aged 25-45 years with Graves disease.

J is TRBJ1-2 and V is TRBV14, with 9 bases that match TRBD1. Germline CDR1 SGHDN, CDR2 FVKESK. This CDR3 region has 16 residues. The V segment lost 4 bases and the J segment 8 bases; nucleotides outside the gene matches: 14. CDR3 sequence: CASSPRYKDRGSGYTF. CDR3 coding DNA: TGTGCCAGCAGCCCACGATACAAGGACAGGGGCTCCGGCTACACCTTC.

This clonotype was found many times. The chain has TRBV10-3 and TRBJ2-5; 9 nucleotides agree with TRBD2. From germline, CDR1 is ENHRY and CDR2 SYGVKD. This CDR3 has 13 amino acids. The trim removed 6 bases at V and 2 bases at J, leaving 1 base unmatched. The DNA for the CDR3 is TGTGCCATCAGAGCGGGAGGTCAAGAGACCCAGTACTTC. Amino acids: CAIRAGGQETQYF.

This clonotype was seen repeatedly, ten times or more. CDR3 residues: CASSLDLAWAYEQYF. The CDR3 DNA sequence: TGTGCCAGCAGCTTGGACTTAGCGTGGGCCTACGAGCAGTACTTC. The genes are TRBV5-5 and TRBJ2-7, with a tentative D call TRBD2 (5 bases). The V gene lost 0 bases and the J gene lost 2 bases, with 12 bases spanning the gap. Germline CDR1 is SGHKS and CDR2 is YYEKEE (reference sequence). This CDR3 contains 15 residues.

This clonotype was detected many times. The chain combines TRBV6-1 with TRBJ1-5; 7 bases fit TRBD1. With 3 bases clipped from V and 10 bases from J, the junction kept 9 bases outside the gene matches. The germline V gene encodes CDR1 MNHNS and CDR2 SASEGT. The CDR3 has 14 amino acids. The CDR3 is CASSDRGGPSPQHF. CDR3 in DNA: TGTGCCAGCAGTGACAGAGGGGGCCCCTCTCCCCAGCATTTT.

The chain couples TRBV20-1 to TRBJ2-5; D call uncertain. The CDR3 contains 12 residues. Germline CDR1 DFQATT, CDR2 SNEGSKA (reference sequence). V dropped 6 bases and J dropped 1 base, with 9 bases sitting between them. In nucleotides, the CDR3 is TGCAGTGCCCCCCTACCCCAAGAGACCCAGTACTTC. Translating gives CSAPLPQETQYF.

This clonotype was detected many times. The chain combines TRBV6-1 with TRBJ2-7, with D perhaps TRBD2 (5 bases). Germline V CDR1 and CDR2: MNHNS, SASEGT. This CDR3 region has 14 residues. Trimming left V 3 bases short and J 4 bases short, with 13 bases between. The CDR3 loop reads CASSDVPSGYEQYF. The CDR3 coding sequence is TGTGCCAGCAGTGATGTCCCTTCGGGGTACGAGCAGTACTTC.

This clonotype was detected ten times or more. The J gene is TRBJ2-7, the V gene TRBV30; 14 bases line up with TRBD2. CDR1 is GTSNPN, CDR2 SVGIG, per germline (reference sequence). CDR3 size: 14 residues. V was pared by 2 bases and J by 8 bases, with 5 bases of the junction left unmatched. In DNA, the CDR3 is TGTGCCTGGAGTCAGGGACTAGCGGGAGTAAAGCAGTACTTC. It encodes CAWSQGLAGVKQYF.

This clonotype was observed a handful of times. The V and J genes are TRBV2 and TRBJ2-7; 12 nucleotides align to TRBD1. This CDR3 comprises 15 residues. Losses at the gene ends were 8 bases for V and 4 bases for J; bases not matched to a gene: 9. Germline values: CDR1 SNHLY, CDR2 FYNNEI. The CDR3 region is CASPGTGGAGYEQYF. The CDR3 coding sequence is TGTGCCAGCCCCGGGACAGGGGGCGCGGGGTACGAGCAGTACTTC.

This clonotype was found many times. The chain carries TRBV12-3 or TRBV12-4 and TRBJ2-2; D unresolved. Trimming pared 6 bases from V and 1 base from J, leaving 3 bases between. The CDR3 sequence is 12 residues long. The CDR3, as DNA: TGTGCCAGCAGCCGGAACACCGGGGAGCTGTTTTTT. This sequence encodes CASSRNTGELFF.

This clonotype has a count of ten or more. The chain recombines TRBV20-1 with TRBJ2-5; 8 bases are shared with TRBD1. CDR1 is DFQATT, CDR2 SNEGSKA, per germline (reference sequence). CDR3 length: 12 residues. V gave up 5 bases and J gave up 5 bases; unmatched junction bases: 4. The CDR3 region has the DNA TGCAGTGCTTCGGACAGGGATGAGACCCAGTACTTC. This gives the protein CSASDRDETQYF.

This clonotype showed up just a few times. The CDR3 is CAWRLAGGRRQFF. The CDR3 region has the DNA TGTGCCTGGAGACTAGCGGGAGGAAGGCGGCAGTTCTTC. V gene TRBV30 combines with J gene TRBJ2-1, with 12 nucleotides matching TRBD2. In germline, CDR1 is GTSNPN, CDR2 SVGIG (reference sequence). Trimming cost V 3 bases and J 12 bases; bases outside gene matches: 6. The CDR3 is made up of 13 amino acids.

This clonotype was counted ten times or more. V gene TRBV27 combines with J gene TRBJ1-6; D call uncertain. The CDR3 consists of 15 residues. The V gene's germline CDR1 is MNHEY and CDR2 SMNVEV (reference sequence). Deletions cut 3 bases from V and 7 bases from J, with 13 bases between. CDR3 nucleotides: TGTGCCAGCAGTTTGGCGACGGTGGAGAATTCACCCCTCCACTTT. It codes for CASSLATVENSPLHF.

This clonotype was counted only a few times. This chain joins TRBV7-2 and TRBJ1-4; D unresolved. CDR1 and CDR2 (germline): SGHTA, FQGNSA. The ends were cut back, 4 bases at V and 4 bases at J, with 10 bases in the middle. This CDR3 is built from 14 residues. CDR3 residues: CASSWGGSNEKLFF. CDR3 sequence (DNA): TGTGCCAGCAGCTGGGGAGGGAGTAATGAAAAACTGTTTTTT.

In this sample, this clonotype turned up many times. J is TRBJ2-1 and V is TRBV7-3; the match to TRBD2 covers 8 bases. Germline values: CDR1 SGHTA, CDR2 FQGTGA. The length of the CDR3 is 15 residues. The junction had 9 bases not matched to a gene; V was cut back by 2 bases and J by 9 bases. CDR3: CASSLLGTRESEQFF. As DNA, the CDR3 is TGTGCCAGCAGCTTATTAGGGACTAGAGAGAGTGAGCAGTTCTTC. Supplemented by reference TRBV7-3 and TRBJ2-1, the full variable domain reads GAGVSQTPSNKVTEKGKYVELRCDPISGHTALYWYRQSLGQGPEFLIYFQGTGAADDSGLPNDRFFAVRPEGSVSTLKIQRTERGDSAVYLCASSLLGTRESEQFFGPGTRLTVL.

The chain employs TRBV30 and TRBJ2-1; 7 bases line up with TRBD2. The CDR3 runs 14 residues. Germline V gene data show CDR1 as GTSNPN and CDR2 as SVGIG (reference sequence). The V and J ends lost 3 bases and 7 bases, in that order; junction bases with no gene match: 9. For the CDR3, the DNA is TGTGCCTGGAGGGGAGCGGGAATAACGAATGAGCAGTTCTTC. Its translation is CAWRGAGITNEQFF.

This clonotype was counted ten times or more. V and J are TRBV30 and TRBJ1-2; 7 nucleotides match TRBD1. The V gene's germline CDR1 is GTSNPN and CDR2 SVGIG (reference sequence). V lost 5 bases, J lost 4 bases, and 10 bases stayed unmatched. The CDR3 is 14 amino acids. The DNA for the CDR3 is TGTGCCTGGGAGGGACAGCCATTAGGCTATGGCTACACCTTC. This translates into CAWEGQPLGYGYTF. The full variable domain, its missing parts supplied by reference TRBV30 and TRBJ1-2, is SQTIHQWPATLVQPVGSPLSLECTVEGTSNPNLYWYRQAAGRGLQLLFYSVGIGQISSEVPQNLSASRPQDRQFILSSKKLLLSDSGFYLCAWEGQPLGYGYTFGSGTRLTVV.

This clonotype has only a few counts. CDR3 loop: CASSLGGPSSYNSPLHF. CDR3 DNA sequence: TGTGCCAGCAGTTTGGGGGGCCCGAGCTCCTATAATTCACCCCTCCACTTT. The J gene is TRBJ1-6, the V gene TRBV27, with D possibly TRBD1 on 6 matching bases. Trimming took 3 bases from V and 0 from J, leaving 12 bases between them. The CDR3 length is 17 residues. Looked up from germline, CDR1 is MNHEY and CDR2 is SMNVEV (reference sequence).

This clonotype has a count of ten or more. The V call is TRBV12-3 or TRBV12-4, the J call TRBJ2-3, with 7 bases lining up with TRBD2. The V segment lost 8 bases and the J segment 5 bases; nucleotides outside the gene matches: 13. CDR3 length: 15 amino acids. The CDR3 bases are TGTGCCAGCGGATTGGTGCGGGAGTGGGTAGATACGCAGTATTTT. This sequence encodes CASGLVREWVDTQYF.

This clonotype has a count of ten or more. The rearrangement links TRBV25-1 to TRBJ2-2; 9 bases are a match to TRBD2. This CDR3 has 14 amino acids. CDR1 and CDR2 from the germline V gene are MGHDK and SYGVNS. The V and J ends lost 8 bases and 7 bases, in that order; junction bases with no gene match: 8. CDR3 protein: CASAAAGGIGELFF. CDR3 sequence (DNA): TGTGCCAGCGCGGCGGCGGGAGGGATCGGGGAGCTGTTTTTT. The entire variable domain, with the rest obtained from reference TRBV25-1 and TRBJ2-2, is as follows: EADIYQTPRYLVIGTGKKITLECSQTMGHDKMYWYQQDPGMELHLIHYSYGVNSTEKGDLSSESTVSRIRTEHFPLTLESARPSHTSQYLCASAAAGGIGELFFGEGSRLTVL.

In this sample, this clonotype turned up many times. The chain is built from TRBV5-1 and TRBJ2-5; 8 bases agree with TRBD2. J gave up 3 bases and V 0 bases, and 1 base lay outside the gene matches. The CDR3 runs to 14 residues. Germline CDR1 and CDR2: SGHRS and YFSETQ. CDR3 in amino acids: CASSLGTSKETQYF. The CDR3 coding sequence is TGCGCCAGCAGCTTGGGGACTAGCAAAGAGACCCAGTACTTC.